The rows below give T cell receptor beta chains drawn from one sample of a study of T cell changes during pregnancy in multiple sclerosis. Method: immunoSEQ multiplex PCR; TCRdb's copy keeps in-frame clones and lacks some. Seen here are 60,000 to 85,000 clones, about 91% observed once, and the top ten hold 2% to 2.5%. The specimen was peripheral blood, collected in the first trimester of pregnancy. Every receptor here comes from a female donor with multiple sclerosis, enrolled in a pregnancy study. The CDR3 runs from the conserved cysteine through the conserved F or W. The D gene is left open where the match is weak. Not every row has a clone size; where given, it reads once, few, many or a size class.

DNA,CDR3,size,J,D,V
TGTGCCAGCAGCAGACTATCAGGCGAGCAGTACTTC,CASSRLSGEQYF,-,TRBJ2-7,-,TRBV11-2
TGTGCCAGCAAAAGAGGGAACACTGAAGCTTTCTTT,CASKRGNTEAFF,-,TRBJ1-1,-,TRBV27
TGTGCCAGCAGTTTCCCACCCTCTGACACTAGAGCTTTCTTT,CASSFPPSDTRAFF,-,TRBJ1-1,-,TRBV28
TGTGCCAGCTCACCGGGACTGGGTAATGAGCAGTTCTTC,CASSPGLGNEQFF,-,TRBJ2-1,-,TRBV18
TGTGCCACCTCCCAGACAGGCCCGAACACTGAAGCTTTCTTT,CATSQTGPNTEAFF,-,TRBJ1-1,-,TRBV19
TGTGCCAGCAGGACGGTCGGGGATAACACCGGGGAGCTGTTTTTT,CASRTVGDNTGELFF,-,TRBJ2-2,-,TRBV25-1
TGCGCCAGCAGCCAATTTAGCGGGGGGGCCCAGTACTTC,CASSQFSGGAQYF,-,TRBJ2-5,TRBD2,TRBV4-1
TGTGCCAGTAGTATAGCGGGGGGCTTCTACAATGAGCAGTTCTTC,CASSIAGGFYNEQFF,-,TRBJ2-1,-,TRBV19
TGTGCCTGGAGTGTAGACAGAGTGGCTAACTATGGCTACACCTTC,CAWSVDRVANYGYTF,-,TRBJ1-2,-,TRBV30
TGTGCCTGGGGTAGAGGGACAGTACCCTACGAGCAGTACTTC,CAWGRGTVPYEQYF,-,TRBJ2-7,TRBD1,TRBV30
TGTGCCAGCAGCGCGGGGGGGGGCATCCAAGAGACCCAGTACTTC,CASSAGGGIQETQYF,-,TRBJ2-5,TRBD2,TRBV7-3
TGTGCCAGCAGCTCCGCTCCTAGCGACAATGAGCAGTTCTTC,CASSSAPSDNEQFF,-,TRBJ2-1,-,TRBV11-3
TGCGCCAGCAGGGAGGGGACTAGCCCCGAGACCCAGTACTTC,CASREGTSPETQYF,-,TRBJ2-5,TRBD2,TRBV5-1
TGTGCCAGCAGTTACTCAGGACTAGCCAACAATGAGCAGTTCTTC,CASSYSGLANNEQFF,-,TRBJ2-1,TRBD2,TRBV6-5
TGTGCCAGCAGCTTGTGGACAGCGCCTCTCTCCTACGAGCAGTACTTC,CASSLWTAPLSYEQYF,-,TRBJ2-7,-,TRBV5-5
TGTGCCAGCAGCGCGGGGGGGGGACAAAACACTGAAGCTTTCTTT,CASSAGGGQNTEAFF,-,TRBJ1-1,-,TRBV5-4
TGTGCCAGCTCACCATCACGGGGAAACACCGGGGAGCTGTTTTTT,CASSPSRGNTGELFF,-,TRBJ2-2,-,TRBV18
TGTGCCAGCTCACCACCATCAATAGCATCAGATACGCAGTATTTT,CASSPPSIASDTQYF,-,TRBJ2-3,-,TRBV18
TGCGCCAGCAGCCACGGACTAGCGGGGGGGCTTACTAAATTAAATGAGCAGTTCTTC,CASSHGLAGGLTKLNEQFF,-,TRBJ2-1,TRBD2,TRBV5-1
TGTGCCAGCACCCTGACACAGGGCCCCTACAATGAGCAGTTCTTC,CASTLTQGPYNEQFF,-,TRBJ2-1,-,TRBV6-5
TGCGCCAGCAGCAAGTACGGGGGGGCTGAGACAGATACGCAGTATTTT,CASSKYGGAETDTQYF,-,TRBJ2-3,TRBD2,TRBV5-1
TGTGCCAGTAGTACGCGGGCAGGCGGAGGGGAGACCCAGTACTTC,CASSTRAGGGETQYF,-,TRBJ2-5,-,TRBV19
TGTGCCAGCAGCTTAGTCTCGGCAGGGGGCTATGGCTACACCTTC,CASSLVSAGGYGYTF,-,TRBJ1-2,TRBD1,TRBV7-9
TGTGCCAGCAGTTATGTGGGTGCCGGGGAGACCCAGTACTTC,CASSYVGAGETQYF,-,TRBJ2-5,-,TRBV6-5
TGTGCCAGCAGCATTCAGGGGGCGCAGCTCTGGTACTTC,CASSIQGAQLWYF,once,TRBJ2-7,TRBD1,TRBV2
TGTGCCAGTCGGGTCCCAGGGGATACGCAGTATTTT,CASRVPGDTQYF,few,TRBJ2-3,-,TRBV18
TGTGCCAGCAGCTTAGTCCTAGCGGGAGTTAACGAGCAATACTTC,CASSLVLAGVNEQYF,-,TRBJ2-7,TRBD2,TRBV11-2
TGTGCCAGCAGCTCAACCCCCCAGGGAGGCTACACCTTC,CASSSTPQGGYTF,-,TRBJ1-2,-,TRBV14
TGTGCCAGCCAGACAGGGGCGCGAACTGAAGCTTTCTTT,CASQTGARTEAFF,-,TRBJ1-1,TRBD1,TRBV6-1
TGTGCCAGCAGGCAACTTCCACCAGGGGACTATGGCTACACCTTC,CASRQLPPGDYGYTF,-,TRBJ1-2,-,TRBV27
TGTGCCAGCAGCTCAGGAGGACTAGTCCCCTACAATGAGCAGTTCTTC,CASSSGGLVPYNEQFF,-,TRBJ2-1,TRBD2,TRBV5-6